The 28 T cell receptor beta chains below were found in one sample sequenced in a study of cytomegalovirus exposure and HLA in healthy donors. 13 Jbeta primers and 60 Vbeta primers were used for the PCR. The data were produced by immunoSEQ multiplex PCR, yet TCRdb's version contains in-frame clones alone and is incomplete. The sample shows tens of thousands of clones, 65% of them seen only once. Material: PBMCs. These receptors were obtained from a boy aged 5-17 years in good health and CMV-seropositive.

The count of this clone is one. Written as DNA, the CDR3 is TGTGCCAGCAGCGCCGGGGAGGGGGGAGTAGCAACTAATGAAAAACTGTTTTTT. Protein: CASSAGEGGVATNEKLFF. The chain couples TRBV7-2 to TRBJ1-4; the D gene is possibly TRBD1 (6 bases). This CDR3 contains 18 residues. V gave up 5 bases and J gave up 0 bases, with 19 bases separating them. Looked up from germline, CDR1 is SGHTA and CDR2 is FQGNSA.

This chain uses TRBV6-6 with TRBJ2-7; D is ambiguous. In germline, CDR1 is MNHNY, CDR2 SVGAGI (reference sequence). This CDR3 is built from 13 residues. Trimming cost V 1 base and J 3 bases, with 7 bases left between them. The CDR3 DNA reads TGTGCCAGCAGTTACTATCCTATCTACGAGCAGTACTTC. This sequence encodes CASSYYPIYEQYF.

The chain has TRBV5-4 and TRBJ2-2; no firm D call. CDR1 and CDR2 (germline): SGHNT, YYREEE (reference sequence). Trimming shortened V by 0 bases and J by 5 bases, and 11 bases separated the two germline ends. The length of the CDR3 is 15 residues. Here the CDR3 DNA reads TGTGCCAGCAGCTTGGATTCTAGAGAGACCGGGGAGCTGTTTTTT. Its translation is CASSLDSRETGELFF.

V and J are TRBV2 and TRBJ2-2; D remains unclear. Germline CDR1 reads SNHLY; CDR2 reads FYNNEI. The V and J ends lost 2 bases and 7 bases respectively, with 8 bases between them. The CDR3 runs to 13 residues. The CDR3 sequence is CASSESGYGELFF. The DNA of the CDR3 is TGTGCCAGCAGTGAATCCGGGTACGGGGAGCTGTTTTTT. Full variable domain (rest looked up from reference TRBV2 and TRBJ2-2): EPEVTQTPSHQVTQMGQEVILRCVPISNHLYFYWYRQILGQKVEFLVSFYNNEISEKSEIFDDQFSVERPDGSNFTLKIRSTKLEDSAMYFCASSESGYGELFFGEGSRLTVL.

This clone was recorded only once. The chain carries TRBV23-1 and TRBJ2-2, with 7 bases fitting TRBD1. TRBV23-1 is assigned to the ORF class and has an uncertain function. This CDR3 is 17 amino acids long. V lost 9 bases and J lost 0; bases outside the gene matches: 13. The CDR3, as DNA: TGCGCCAGGATATTCCGGGACAGAGCTACGAACACCGGGGAGCTGTTTTTT. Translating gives CARIFRDRATNTGELFF.

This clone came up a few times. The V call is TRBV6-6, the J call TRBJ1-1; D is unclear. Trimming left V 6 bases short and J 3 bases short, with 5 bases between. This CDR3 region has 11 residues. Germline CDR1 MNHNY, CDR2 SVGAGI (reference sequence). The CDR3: CASRPDTEAFF. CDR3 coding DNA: TGTGCCAGCAGACCGGACACTGAAGCTTTCTTT.

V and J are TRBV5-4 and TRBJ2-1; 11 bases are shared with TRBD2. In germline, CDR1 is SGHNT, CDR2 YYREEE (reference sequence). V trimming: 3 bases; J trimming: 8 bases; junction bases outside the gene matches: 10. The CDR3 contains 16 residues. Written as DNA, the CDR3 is TGTGCCAGCAGCTGGGGGCTAGCGGGGGGAATCTATGAGCAGTTCTTC. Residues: CASSWGLAGGIYEQFF.

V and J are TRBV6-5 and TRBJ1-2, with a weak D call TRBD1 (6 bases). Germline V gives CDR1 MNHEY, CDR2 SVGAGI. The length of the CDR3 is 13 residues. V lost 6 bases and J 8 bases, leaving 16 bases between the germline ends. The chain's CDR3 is CASRPDRGGGYTF. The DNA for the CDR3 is TGTGCCAGCAGACCGGACCGGGGGGGCGGCTACACCTTC.

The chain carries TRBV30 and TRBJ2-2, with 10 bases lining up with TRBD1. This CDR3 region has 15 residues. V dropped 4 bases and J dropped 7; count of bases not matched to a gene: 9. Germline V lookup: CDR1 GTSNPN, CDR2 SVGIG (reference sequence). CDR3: CAWISRQGAGGELFF. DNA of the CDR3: TGTGCCTGGATCTCGAGACAGGGGGCGGGCGGGGAGCTGTTTTTT.

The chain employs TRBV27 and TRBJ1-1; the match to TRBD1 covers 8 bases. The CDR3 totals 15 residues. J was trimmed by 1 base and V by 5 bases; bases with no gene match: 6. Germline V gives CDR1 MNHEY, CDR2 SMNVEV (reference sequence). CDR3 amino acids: CASSPYRGWNTEAFF. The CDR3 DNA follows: TGTGCCAGCAGTCCCTACAGGGGGTGGAACACTGAAGCTTTCTTT.

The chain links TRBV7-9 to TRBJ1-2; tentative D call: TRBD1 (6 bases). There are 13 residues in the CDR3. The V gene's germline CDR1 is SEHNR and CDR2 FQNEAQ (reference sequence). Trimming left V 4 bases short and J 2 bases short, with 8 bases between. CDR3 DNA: TGTGCCAGCAGCTCAGGACAGAACTATGGCTACACCTTC. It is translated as CASSSGQNYGYTF.

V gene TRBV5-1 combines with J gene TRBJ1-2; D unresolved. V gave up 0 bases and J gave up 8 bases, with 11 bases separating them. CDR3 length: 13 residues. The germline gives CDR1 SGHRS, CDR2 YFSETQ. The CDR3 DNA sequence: TGCGCCAGCAGCTTGGATATCCCCTTAGGCTACACCTTC. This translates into CASSLDIPLGYTF.

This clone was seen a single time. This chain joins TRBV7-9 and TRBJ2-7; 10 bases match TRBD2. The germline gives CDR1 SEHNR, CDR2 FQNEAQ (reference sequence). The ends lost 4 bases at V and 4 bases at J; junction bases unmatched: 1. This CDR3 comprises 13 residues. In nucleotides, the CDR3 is TGTGCCAGCAGCTCGACTAGCGGGTACGAGCAGTACTTC. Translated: CASSSTSGYEQYF. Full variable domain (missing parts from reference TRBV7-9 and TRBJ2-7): DTGVSQNPRHKITKRGQNVTFRCDPISEHNRLYWYRQTLGQGPEFLTYFQNEAQLEKSRLLSDRFSAERPKGSFSTLEIQRTEQGDSAMYLCASSSTSGYEQYFGPGTRLTVT.

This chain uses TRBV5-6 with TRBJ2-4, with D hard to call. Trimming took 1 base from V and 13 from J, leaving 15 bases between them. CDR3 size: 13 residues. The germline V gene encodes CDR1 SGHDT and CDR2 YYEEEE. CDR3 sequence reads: CASSLTLSPRQYF. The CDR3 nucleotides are TGTGCCAGCAGCTTGACGCTGAGCCCCCGACAGTACTTC.

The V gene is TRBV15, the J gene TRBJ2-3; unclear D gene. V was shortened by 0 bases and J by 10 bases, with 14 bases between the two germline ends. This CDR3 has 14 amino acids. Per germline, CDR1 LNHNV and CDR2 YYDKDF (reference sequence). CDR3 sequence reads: CATSRDLVRSAQYF. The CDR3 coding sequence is TGTGCCACCAGCAGAGATTTGGTCCGGTCGGCGCAGTATTTT.

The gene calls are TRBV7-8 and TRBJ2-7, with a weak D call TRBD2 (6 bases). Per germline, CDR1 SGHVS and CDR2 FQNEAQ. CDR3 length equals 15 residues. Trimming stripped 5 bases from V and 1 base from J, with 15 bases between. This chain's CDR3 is CASSVRDFGSYEQYF. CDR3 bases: TGTGCCAGCAGCGTCCGGGACTTTGGGTCCTACGAGCAGTACTTC.

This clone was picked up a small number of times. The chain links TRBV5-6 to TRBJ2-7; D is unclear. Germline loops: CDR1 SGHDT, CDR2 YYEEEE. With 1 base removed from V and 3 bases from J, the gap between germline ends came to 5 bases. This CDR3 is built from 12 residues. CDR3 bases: TGTGCCAGCAGCTTGTTCAGCTACGAGCAGTACTTC. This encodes CASSLFSYEQYF.

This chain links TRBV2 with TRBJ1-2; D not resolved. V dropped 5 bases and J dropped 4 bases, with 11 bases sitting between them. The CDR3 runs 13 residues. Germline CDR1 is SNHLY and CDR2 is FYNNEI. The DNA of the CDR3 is TGTGCCAGCAGTACTAGATCATCCTATGGCTACACCTTC. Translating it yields CASSTRSSYGYTF.

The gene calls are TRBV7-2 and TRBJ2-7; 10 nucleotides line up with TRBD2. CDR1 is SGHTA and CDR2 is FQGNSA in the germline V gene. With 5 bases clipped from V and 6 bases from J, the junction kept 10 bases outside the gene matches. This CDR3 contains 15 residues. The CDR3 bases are TGTGCCAGCAGCCCGGGGACTAGCGCGGGTTTCGAGCAGTACTTC. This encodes CASSPGTSAGFEQYF.

The CDR3 DNA reads TGTGCCAGCAGTGACACAAGGGGTTCGAACACTGAAGCTTTCTTT. It is translated as CASSDTRGSNTEAFF. The chain combines TRBV25-1 with TRBJ1-1; D is possibly TRBD1 (5 bases). The CDR3 has 15 residues. V lost 3 bases and J 1 base, leaving 12 bases between the germline ends. Germline CDR1 MGHDK, CDR2 SYGVNS.

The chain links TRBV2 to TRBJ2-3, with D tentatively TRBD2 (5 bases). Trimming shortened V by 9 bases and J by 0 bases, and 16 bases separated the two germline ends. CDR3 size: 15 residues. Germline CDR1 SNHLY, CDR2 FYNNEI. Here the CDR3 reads CARVPRATSTDTQYF. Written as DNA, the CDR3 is TGTGCCAGGGTCCCGAGGGCTACTAGCACAGATACGCAGTATTTT.

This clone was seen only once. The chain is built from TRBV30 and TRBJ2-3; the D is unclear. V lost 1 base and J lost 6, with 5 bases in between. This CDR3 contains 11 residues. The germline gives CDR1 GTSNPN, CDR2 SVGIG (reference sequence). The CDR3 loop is CAWSGADTQYF. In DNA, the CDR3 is TGTGCCTGGAGTGGGGCGGATACGCAGTATTTT.

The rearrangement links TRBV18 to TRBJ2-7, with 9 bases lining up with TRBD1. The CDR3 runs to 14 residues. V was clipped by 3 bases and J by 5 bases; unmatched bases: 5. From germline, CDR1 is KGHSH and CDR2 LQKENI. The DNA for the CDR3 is TGTGCCAGCTCACCTCGGACAGGGGTTAACGAGCAGTACTTC. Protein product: CASSPRTGVNEQYF.

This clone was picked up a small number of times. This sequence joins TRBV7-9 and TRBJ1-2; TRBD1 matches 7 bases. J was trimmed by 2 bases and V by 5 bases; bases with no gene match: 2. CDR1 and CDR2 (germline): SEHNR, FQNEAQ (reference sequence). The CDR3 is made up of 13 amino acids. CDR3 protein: CASSQGQNYGYTF. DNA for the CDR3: TGTGCCAGCAGCCAGGGACAGAACTATGGCTACACCTTC.

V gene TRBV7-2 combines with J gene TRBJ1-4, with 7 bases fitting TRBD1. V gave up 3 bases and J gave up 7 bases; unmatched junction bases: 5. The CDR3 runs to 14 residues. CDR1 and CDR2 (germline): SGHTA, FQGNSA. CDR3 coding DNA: TGTGCCAGCAGCTTGACAGGGACGGGTGAAAAACTGTTTTTT. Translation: CASSLTGTGEKLFF.

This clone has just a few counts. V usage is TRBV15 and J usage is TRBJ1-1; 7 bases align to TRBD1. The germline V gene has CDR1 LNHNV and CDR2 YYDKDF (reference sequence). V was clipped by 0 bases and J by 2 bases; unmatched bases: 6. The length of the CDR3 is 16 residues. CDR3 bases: TGTGCCACCAGCAGAGATCGTGGGACAGTAAACACTGAAGCTTTCTTT. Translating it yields CATSRDRGTVNTEAFF.

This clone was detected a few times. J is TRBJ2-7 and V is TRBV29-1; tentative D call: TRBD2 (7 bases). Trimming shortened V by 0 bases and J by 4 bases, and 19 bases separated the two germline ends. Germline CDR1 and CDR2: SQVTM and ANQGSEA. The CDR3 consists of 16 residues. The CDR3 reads CSVEDGRGAGAYEQYF. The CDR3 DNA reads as TGCAGCGTTGAAGATGGCCGGGGGGCGGGGGCGTACGAGCAGTACTTC.

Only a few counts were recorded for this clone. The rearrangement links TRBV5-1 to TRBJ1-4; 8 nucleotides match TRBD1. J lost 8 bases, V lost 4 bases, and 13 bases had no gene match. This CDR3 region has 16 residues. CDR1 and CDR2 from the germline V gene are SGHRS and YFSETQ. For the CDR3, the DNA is TGCGCCAGCAGCCCGGCCTCGAGACAGGGGAACGAAAAACTGTTTTTT. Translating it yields CASSPASRQGNEKLFF.